The 29 T cell receptor beta chains given below trace back to one sample, sequenced in a study of blood T cell repertoires in COVID-19. Data came from immunoSEQ multiplex PCR; TCRdb stores just in-frame clones and leaves some out. This table holds 90,000 to 120,000 clones, approximately 85% found once. Sequenced material: peripheral blood. The receptors shown here come from a human donor in a cohort sampled during active COVID-19.

This sequence joins TRBV27 and TRBJ2-7, with 12 bases matching TRBD2. The CDR3 length is 15 residues. V gave up 7 bases and J gave up 3 bases; unmatched junction bases: 7. Germline V gives CDR1 MNHEY, CDR2 SMNVEV (reference sequence). The CDR3 DNA follows: TGTGCCAGCACCCACCTAGCGGGAGGGAGCTACGAGCAGTACTTC. Translating it yields CASTHLAGGSYEQYF.

The gene calls are TRBV11-3 and TRBJ2-3; D not certain. CDR1 and CDR2 from the germline V gene are SGHNT and YENEEA. Trimming shortened V by 1 base and J by 8 bases, and 16 bases separated the two germline ends. This CDR3 has 15 residues. The CDR3 reads CASSLGNSPPATQYF. DNA for the CDR3: TGTGCCAGCAGCTTAGGAAACAGCCCCCCGGCTACGCAGTATTTT.

The rearrangement joins TRBV7-2 to TRBJ2-5; D unclear. Looked up from germline, CDR1 is SGHTA and CDR2 is FQGNSA. CDR3 size: 14 residues. V lost 4 bases to trimming and J lost 1 base, with 10 bases between them. In DNA, the CDR3 is TGTGCCAGCAGCTCATACAGCCTCCAAGAGACCCAGTACTTC. Its protein is CASSSYSLQETQYF.

This clone was observed a single time. The chain carries TRBV11-2 and TRBJ2-4; 12 nucleotides line up with TRBD2. This CDR3 is 14 amino acids long. V lost 10 bases, J lost 3 bases, and 4 bases stayed unmatched. Germline CDR1 reads SGHAT; CDR2 reads FQNNGV. CDR3 residues: CATSSGGDKNIQYF. Written as DNA, the CDR3 is TGTGCCACCTCTAGCGGGGGGGACAAAAACATTCAGTACTTC.

CDR3 nucleotides: TGTGCCAGCTCACCTGCAGGGACCGGGGAGCTGTTTTTT. Residues: CASSPAGTGELFF. The chain recombines TRBV18 with TRBJ2-2; tentatively, D is TRBD1 (5 bases). CDR3 length: 13 residues. In germline, CDR1 is KGHSH, CDR2 LQKENI. Trimming stripped 3 bases from V and 5 bases from J, with 7 bases between.

The chain couples TRBV28 to TRBJ1-2; weak D call: TRBD1 (5 bases). The V gene lost 6 bases and the J gene lost 0 bases, with 14 bases spanning the gap. This CDR3 is 15 amino acids long. CDR1 is MDHEN, CDR2 SYDVKM, per germline. For the CDR3, the DNA is TGTGCCAGCAGCCTGGGGGGACGAGCTAACTATGGCTACACCTTC. It encodes CASSLGGRANYGYTF.

The genes are TRBV11-2 and TRBJ2-5; no firm D call. CDR1 is SGHAT and CDR2 is FQNNGV in the germline V gene. V lost 4 bases and J lost 1, with 13 bases in between. The CDR3 is 15 residues long. This chain's CDR3 is CASSSPGRAQETQYF. The DNA of the CDR3 is TGTGCCAGCAGCTCGCCTGGGCGAGCCCAAGAGACCCAGTACTTC.

In this sample, this clone turned up a few times. V usage is TRBV10-3 and J usage is TRBJ1-5; D unresolved. The CDR3 sequence is 17 residues long. Germline V gives CDR1 ENHRY, CDR2 SYGVKD. V was shortened by 10 bases and J by 3 bases, with 25 bases between the two germline ends. CDR3: CATSGQTSPFDNQPQHF. The CDR3 DNA reads as TGTGCCACCTCGGGTCAGACCTCACCTTTCGACAATCAGCCCCAGCATTTT.

V and J are TRBV5-1 and TRBJ1-3; D not certain. V lost 2 bases and J 3 bases, leaving 15 bases between the germline ends. The CDR3 has 16 amino acids. CDR1 and CDR2 (germline): SGHRS, YFSETQ. The CDR3 protein is CASSLQVMGGGNTIYF. The CDR3 nucleotides read TGCGCCAGCAGCTTACAAGTAATGGGAGGTGGAAACACCATATATTTT. The full variable domain, completed using reference TRBV5-1 and TRBJ1-3, is KAGVTQTPRYLIKTRGQQVTLSCSPISGHRSVSWYQQTPGQGLQFLFEYFSETQRNKGNFPGRFSGRQFSNSRSEMNVSTLELGDSALYLCASSLQVMGGGNTIYFGEGSWLTVV.

The chain recombines TRBV18 with TRBJ1-5; D possibly corresponds to TRBD1 (5 bases). The V gene lost 3 bases and the J gene lost 11 bases, with 17 bases spanning the gap. Germline V lookup: CDR1 KGHSH, CDR2 LQKENI. There are 14 residues in the CDR3. The CDR3 DNA follows: TGTGCCAGCTCACCTCGGAGCGCCCCGGGGGCCCAGCATTTT. It translates to CASSPRSAPGAQHF.

This clone was seen just once. The V call is TRBV5-5, the J call TRBJ2-7; 7 nucleotides line up with TRBD1. CDR3 length: 15 amino acids. V gave up 5 bases and J gave up 6 bases; unmatched junction bases: 14. Germline V gives CDR1 SGHKS, CDR2 YYEKEE (reference sequence). The CDR3 region is CASSSSRDRGPEQYF. In DNA, the CDR3 is TGTGCCAGCAGTTCAAGCCGGGACAGAGGCCCCGAGCAGTACTTC.

This clone was found a few times. The V and J genes are TRBV7-9 and TRBJ2-7; weak D call: TRBD1 (7 bases). The CDR3 runs to 14 residues. V lost 6 bases and J 2 bases, leaving 14 bases between the germline ends. Germline-derived CDR1 and CDR2 are SEHNR and FQNEAQ (reference sequence). CDR3 sequence (DNA): TGTGCCAGCAGTCCGCGGGACAGCGCCTACGAGCAGTACTTC. This gives the protein CASSPRDSAYEQYF. The full variable domain, rest sourced from reference TRBV7-9 and TRBJ2-7, is DTGVSQNPRHKITKRGQNVTFRCDPISEHNRLYWYRQTLGQGPEFLTYFQNEAQLEKSRLLSDRFSAERPKGSFSTLEIQRTEQGDSAMYLCASSPRDSAYEQYFGPGTRLTVT.

This rearrangement joins TRBV28 to TRBJ2-1; D may be TRBD1 (6 bases). The CDR3 spans 15 residues. V was pared by 4 bases and J by 4 bases, with 14 bases between. Germline V gene data show CDR1 as MDHEN and CDR2 as SYDVKM. CDR3 protein: CASSSASQGYNEQFF. CDR3 coding DNA: TGTGCCAGCAGTTCCGCCTCACAGGGATACAATGAGCAGTTCTTC.

The chain uses TRBV4-1 and TRBJ2-5, with D possibly TRBD1 on 6 matching bases. This CDR3 region has 20 residues. The V end lost 0 bases, the J end lost 2 bases, and 25 bases lay between the germline ends. CDR1 MGHRA and CDR2 YSYEKL come from the germline V gene. Here the CDR3 DNA reads TGCGCCAGCAGCCAAGATCGAGGGGGTGTAGCAGGGGTCCTACAAGAGACCCAGTACTTC. The encoded protein is CASSQDRGGVAGVLQETQYF.

As for this clone: In this CDR3 the conserved last residue, phenylalanine or tryptophan, is missing, so a read error is likely. The limits of the CDR3 on the DNA are not certain, so only TCRdb's listed CDR3 is given. The V and J genes are TRBV5-6 and TRBJ1-1; no check of the table's D call, TRBD1, against the DNA was made. CDR1 SGHDT and CDR2 YYEEEE come from the germline V gene. Including both end residues, the CDR3 is 13 amino acids long. This CDR3 reads CASSLGARGALII.

The chain uses TRBV5-1 and TRBJ2-5, with a tentative D call TRBD1 (6 bases). The CDR3 consists of 16 residues. V lost 0 bases and J 3 bases, leaving 15 bases between the germline ends. Germline CDR1 is SGHRS and CDR2 is YFSETQ. Here the CDR3 reads CASSLGPGQGKETQYF. The CDR3 DNA follows: TGCGCCAGCAGCTTGGGGCCGGGGCAGGGGAAAGAGACCCAGTACTTC.

The chain combines TRBV7-8 with TRBJ2-5; a weak D match, TRBD2 (5 bases). The V and J ends lost 1 base and 6 bases respectively, with 12 bases between them. Germline V CDR1 and CDR2: SGHVS, FQNEAQ. This CDR3 region has 14 residues. In nucleotides, the CDR3 is TGTGCCAGCAGCTTAGGGCCGCGCGGGCAGACCCAGTACTTC. Amino acids: CASSLGPRGQTQYF.

This chain uses TRBV5-6 with TRBJ2-4; 12 nucleotides agree with TRBD2. This CDR3 is 15 amino acids long. The V gene's germline CDR1 is SGHDT and CDR2 YYEEEE. Trimming cost V 3 bases and J 6 bases; bases outside gene matches: 4. This chain's CDR3 is CASSSTSGSGNIQYF. The CDR3 bases are TGTGCCAGCAGCTCGACTAGCGGGAGTGGAAACATTCAGTACTTC. Using reference TRBV5-6 and TRBJ2-4 for the parts outside the CDR3, the full variable domain is DAGVTQSPTHLIKTRGQQVTLRCSPKSGHDTVSWYQQALGQGPQFIFQYYEEEERQRGNFPDRFSGHQFPNYSSELNVNALLLGDSALYLCASSSTSGSGNIQYFGAGTRLSVL.

V is TRBV6-2 or TRBV6-3 and J is TRBJ2-7, with 9 bases matching TRBD2. V trimming: 6 bases; J trimming: 6 bases; junction bases outside the gene matches: 15. The CDR3 runs to 16 residues. Germline CDR1 reads MNHEY; CDR2 reads SVGEGT. CDR3 sequence: CASSSLGSGSSREQYF. CDR3 in DNA: TGTGCCAGCAGCTCCCTGGGTAGCGGGAGCTCCCGCGAGCAGTACTTC.

The gene calls are TRBV19 and TRBJ1-2; 8 bases match TRBD1. V gave up 5 bases and J gave up 6 bases; unmatched junction bases: 11. The length of the CDR3 is 15 residues. CDR1 and CDR2 (germline): LNHDA, SQIVND (reference sequence). The CDR3 protein is CASSSRTGGTNGYTF. The CDR3 nucleotides are TGTGCCAGTAGTTCACGTACAGGGGGAACGAATGGCTACACCTTC.

This chain's CDR3 is CASSESRGGQPQHF. In DNA form, the CDR3 reads TGCGCCAGCAGTGAGTCTAGGGGTGGGCAGCCCCAGCATTTT. V is TRBV10-2 and J is TRBJ1-5; D is perhaps TRBD1 (5 bases). The germline V gene encodes CDR1 WSHSY and CDR2 SAAADI. The CDR3 sequence is 14 residues long. Trimming cost V 0 bases and J 7 bases, with 10 bases left between them.

In its sample, this clone was seen once. The chain has TRBV5-5 and TRBJ1-6; 10 nucleotides match TRBD1. The CDR3 runs to 14 residues. The V segment lost 4 bases and the J segment 10 bases; nucleotides outside the gene matches: 5. Germline V CDR1 and CDR2: SGHKS, YYEKEE (reference sequence). The CDR3 region has the DNA TGTGCCAGCAGCCGCGGACAGGGGGGCTCACCCCTCCACTTT. This encodes CASSRGQGGSPLHF.

The chain has TRBV5-5 and TRBJ2-2; no firm D call. V lost 1 base and J 4 bases, leaving 5 bases between the germline ends. The CDR3 length is 13 residues. Germline CDR1 is SGHKS and CDR2 is YYEKEE (reference sequence). CDR3 amino acids: CASSLSRTGELFF. The CDR3 DNA follows: TGTGCCAGCAGCTTGTCGCGCACCGGGGAGCTGTTTTTT.

This sequence joins TRBV7-8 and TRBJ2-5, with D unclear. This CDR3 is 14 amino acids long. CDR1 is SGHVS, CDR2 FQNEAQ, per germline. Trimming removed 2 bases at V and 7 bases at J, with 14 bases between. The chain's CDR3 is CASSLMNDLGTQYF. CDR3 DNA sequence: TGTGCCAGCAGCTTAATGAACGACCTAGGGACCCAGTACTTC.

This chain connects TRBV6-5 to TRBJ1-4; possibly TRBD1 for D (6 bases). The V end lost 11 bases, the J end lost 3 bases, and 13 bases lay between the germline ends. The germline CDR1 and CDR2 sequences are MNHEY and SVGAGI. The CDR3 is made up of 13 amino acids. This CDR3 reads CACRRGSNEKLFF. CDR3 nucleotides: TGTGCCTGCCGAAGGGGGTCTAATGAAAAACTGTTTTTT.

This clone came up a few times. The chain has TRBV3-1 (or the pseudogene TRBV3-2) and TRBJ2-5, with TRBD1 matching 7 bases. Trimming removed 4 bases from V and 5 bases from J; junction bases left unmatched: 16. Germline CDR1 LGHDT, CDR2 YNNKEL (reference sequence). This CDR3 region has 17 residues. CDR3 in DNA: TGTGCCAGCAGCCCGAGGGGGCTAGGCCCCAAAGCGGAGACCCAGTACTTC. Protein sequence: CASSPRGLGPKAETQYF.

This chain connects TRBV19 to TRBJ1-5; no definite D call. CDR1 is LNHDA, CDR2 SQIVND, per germline (reference sequence). Deletions cut 3 bases from V and 2 bases from J, with 14 bases between. The CDR3 totals 16 residues. CDR3 nucleotide sequence: TGTGCCAGTAGTATTGAGGAGTCTTTGGGCAATCAGCCCCAGCATTTT. Protein sequence: CASSIEESLGNQPQHF.

This clone is a singleton in its sample. The rearrangement links TRBV10-3 to TRBJ2-2; a weak D match, TRBD2 (6 bases). V lost 4 bases and J 4 bases, leaving 13 bases between the germline ends. The CDR3 spans 15 residues. Germline V lookup: CDR1 ENHRY, CDR2 SYGVKD. CDR3 DNA: TGTGCCATCAGTGCCCGGGAGCCTGGCACCGGGGAGCTGTTTTTT. Encoded protein: CAISAREPGTGELFF.

The chain joins TRBV11-2 to TRBJ1-2; unclear D gene. The CDR3 runs to 15 residues. CDR1 is SGHAT, CDR2 FQNNGV, per germline. The V end was cut by 0 bases, the J end by 7 bases, with 15 bases between. The chain's CDR3 is CASSLEAGMYCGYTF. The DNA of the CDR3 is TGTGCCAGCAGCTTAGAGGCGGGAATGTACTGTGGCTACACCTTC.